These 5 T cell receptor beta chains share one sample of origin, sequenced in a study of T-cell memory formation after mild COVID-19. Via MiXCR, TCRdb re-called the 5' RACE reads, giving one row per CDR3 protein. The sample lists roughly 610,000 distinct CDR3 sequences; roughly a sixth were seen once. Material: PBMCs or a T cell subset sorted from them (not recorded which). Every receptor here comes from an adult woman who had mild COVID-19 (a few samples of this study predate the infection). Cell type and time point are not known.

V is TRBV4-1 and J is TRBJ2-7, with 10 positions matching TRBD1. The CDR3 has 16 amino acids. The germline V gene has CDR1 MGHRA and CDR2 YSYEKL. With V trimmed by 0 bases and J by 5 bases, 7 bases remained unmatched. The CDR3 loop reads CASSQEHRDRGNEQYF. The CDR3 nucleotides read TGCGCCAGCAGCCAAGAGCACCGGGACAGGGGAAACGAGCAGTACTTC.

This chain connects TRBV10-3 to TRBJ1-3; 9 bases fit TRBD1. Looked up from germline, CDR1 is ENHRY and CDR2 is SYGVKD. CDR3 size: 15 residues. Trimming took 8 bases from V and 4 from J; bases not matched to a gene: 9. CDR3 loop: CAILKTGGSGNTIYF. The CDR3 DNA reads as TGTGCCATCCTAAAGACAGGGGGGTCCGGAAACACCATATATTTT.

The rearrangement joins TRBV20-1 to TRBJ2-7; D remains unclear. The germline V and J ends were trimmed by 5 bases and 7 bases, with 12 bases remaining between them. Germline V lookup: CDR1 DFQATT, CDR2 SNEGSKA (reference sequence). The CDR3 sequence is 11 residues long. The CDR3 loop reads CSASRVEEQYF. The CDR3 DNA follows: TGCAGTGCTTCCCGGGTGGAAGAGCAGTACTTC.

In this sample, this clonotype turned up a few times. The rearrangement links TRBV29-1 to TRBJ1-2, with 7 bases that match TRBD1. This CDR3 is built from 17 residues. CDR1 is SQVTM, CDR2 ANQGSEA, per germline. V lost 0 bases and J lost 0; bases outside the gene matches: 10. The CDR3 bases are TGCAGCGTTGAAGATCGGTCAGGGGGGACAGCTAACTATGGCTACACCTTC. The encoded protein is CSVEDRSGGTANYGYTF.

This clonotype has a handful of counts. The chain joins TRBV19 to TRBJ1-5, with D possibly TRBD1 on 5 matching bases. CDR1 LNHDA and CDR2 SQIVND come from the germline V gene (reference sequence). V lost 3 bases, J lost 5 bases, and 11 bases lay in between. The CDR3 totals 14 residues. Written as DNA, the CDR3 is TGTGCCAGTAGTATCAGGGTGGGGGATCAGCCCCAGCATTTT. Amino acids: CASSIRVGDQPQHF.